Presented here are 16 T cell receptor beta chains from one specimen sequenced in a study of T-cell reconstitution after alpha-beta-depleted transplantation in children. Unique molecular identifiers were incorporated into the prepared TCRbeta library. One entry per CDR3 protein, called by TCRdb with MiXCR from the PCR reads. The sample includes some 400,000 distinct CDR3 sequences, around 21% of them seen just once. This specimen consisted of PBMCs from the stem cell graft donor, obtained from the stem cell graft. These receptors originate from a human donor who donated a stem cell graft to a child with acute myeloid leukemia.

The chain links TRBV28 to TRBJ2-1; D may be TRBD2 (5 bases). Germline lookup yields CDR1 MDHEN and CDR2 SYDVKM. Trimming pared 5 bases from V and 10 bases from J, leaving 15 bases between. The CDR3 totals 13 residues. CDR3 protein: CASSPLLRREQFF. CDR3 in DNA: TGTGCCAGCAGTCCACTCCTAAGGAGGGAGCAGTTCTTC.

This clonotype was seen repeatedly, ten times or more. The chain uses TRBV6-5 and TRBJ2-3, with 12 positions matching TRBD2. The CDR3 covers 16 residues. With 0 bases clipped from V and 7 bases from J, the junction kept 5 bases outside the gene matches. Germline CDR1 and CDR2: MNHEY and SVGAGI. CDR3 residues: CASSYSEGTSGYTQYF. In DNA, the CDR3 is TGTGCCAGCAGTTACTCTGAGGGGACTAGCGGGTATACGCAGTATTTT.

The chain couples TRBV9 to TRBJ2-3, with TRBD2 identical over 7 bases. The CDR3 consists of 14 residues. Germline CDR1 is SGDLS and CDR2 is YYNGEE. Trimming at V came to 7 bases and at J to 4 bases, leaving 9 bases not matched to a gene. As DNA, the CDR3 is TGTGCCAGCGGCGGCGGGAGTTTCGCAGATACGCAGTATTTT. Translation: CASGGGSFADTQYF.

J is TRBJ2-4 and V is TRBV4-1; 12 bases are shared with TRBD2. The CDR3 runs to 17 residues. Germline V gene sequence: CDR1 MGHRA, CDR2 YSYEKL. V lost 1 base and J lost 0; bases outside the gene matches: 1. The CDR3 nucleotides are TGCGCCAGCAGCCAAGCACTAGCGGGGGGAGCCAAAAACATTCAGTACTTC. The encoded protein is CASSQALAGGAKNIQYF.

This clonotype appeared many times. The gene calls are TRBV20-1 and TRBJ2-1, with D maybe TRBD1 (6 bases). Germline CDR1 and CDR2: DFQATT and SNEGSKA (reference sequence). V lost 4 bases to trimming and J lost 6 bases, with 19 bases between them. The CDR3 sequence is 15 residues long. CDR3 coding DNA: TGCAGTGCTAAGGCCTTGAGGGGGAGACCCAATGAGCAGTTCTTC. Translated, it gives CSAKALRGRPNEQFF.

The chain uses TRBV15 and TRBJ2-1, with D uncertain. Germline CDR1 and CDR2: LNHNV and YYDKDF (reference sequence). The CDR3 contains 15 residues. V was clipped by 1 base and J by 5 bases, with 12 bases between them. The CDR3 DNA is TGTGCCACCAGCAGAGGAAGGGAATCTCACAATGAGCAGTTCTTC. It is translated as CATSRGRESHNEQFF.

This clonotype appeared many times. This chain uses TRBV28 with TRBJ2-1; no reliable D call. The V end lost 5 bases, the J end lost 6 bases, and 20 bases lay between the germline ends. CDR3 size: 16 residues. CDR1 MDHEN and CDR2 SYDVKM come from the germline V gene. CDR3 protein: CASSNRETRMSNEQFF. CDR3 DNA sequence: TGTGCCAGCAGTAACCGTGAGACAAGGATGTCCAATGAGCAGTTCTTC.

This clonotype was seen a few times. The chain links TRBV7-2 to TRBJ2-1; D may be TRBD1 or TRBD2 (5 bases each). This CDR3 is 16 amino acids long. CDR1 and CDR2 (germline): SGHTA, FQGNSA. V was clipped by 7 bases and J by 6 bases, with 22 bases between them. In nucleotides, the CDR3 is TGTGCCAGCACCCCGGACTCTTGGGGGAGCGCCAATGAGCAGTTCTTC. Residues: CASTPDSWGSANEQFF.

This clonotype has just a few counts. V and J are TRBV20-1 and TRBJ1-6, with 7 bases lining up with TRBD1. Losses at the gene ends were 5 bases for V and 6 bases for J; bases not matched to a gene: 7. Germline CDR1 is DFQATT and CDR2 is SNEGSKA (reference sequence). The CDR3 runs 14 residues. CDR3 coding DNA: TGCAGTGCTGGGGACAGTCGAACTAATTCACCCCTCCACTTT. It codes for CSAGDSRTNSPLHF.

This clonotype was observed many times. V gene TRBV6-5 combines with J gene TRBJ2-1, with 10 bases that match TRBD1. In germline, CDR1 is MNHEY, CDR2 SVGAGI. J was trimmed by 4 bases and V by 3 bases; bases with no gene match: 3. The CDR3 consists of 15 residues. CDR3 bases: TGTGCCAGCAGTTATGGGACAGGGGAGTACAATGAGCAGTTCTTC. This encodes CASSYGTGEYNEQFF.

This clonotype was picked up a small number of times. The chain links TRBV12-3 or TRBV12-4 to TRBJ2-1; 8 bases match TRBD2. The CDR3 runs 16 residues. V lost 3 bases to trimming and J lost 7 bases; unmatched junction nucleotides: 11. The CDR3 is CASSLVTSGNGNEQFF. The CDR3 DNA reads TGTGCCAGCAGTTTGGTAACTAGCGGAAATGGAAATGAGCAGTTCTTC.

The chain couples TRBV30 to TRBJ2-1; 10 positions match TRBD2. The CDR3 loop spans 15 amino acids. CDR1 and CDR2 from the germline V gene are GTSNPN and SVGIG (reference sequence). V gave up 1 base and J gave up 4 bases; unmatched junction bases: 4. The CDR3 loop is CAWSEGTSDYNEQFF. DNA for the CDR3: TGTGCCTGGAGTGAAGGGACTAGCGATTACAATGAGCAGTTCTTC. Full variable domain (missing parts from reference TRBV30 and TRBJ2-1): SQTIHQWPATLVQPVGSPLSLECTVEGTSNPNLYWYRQAAGRGLQLLFYSVGIGQISSEVPQNLSASRPQDRQFILSSKKLLLSDSGFYLCAWSEGTSDYNEQFFGPGTRLTVL.

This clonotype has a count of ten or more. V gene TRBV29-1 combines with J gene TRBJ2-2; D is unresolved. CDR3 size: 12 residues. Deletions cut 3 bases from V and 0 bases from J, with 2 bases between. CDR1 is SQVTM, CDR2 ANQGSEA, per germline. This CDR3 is CSVEPNTGELFF. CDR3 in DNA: TGCAGCGTTGAGCCGAACACCGGGGAGCTGTTTTTT.

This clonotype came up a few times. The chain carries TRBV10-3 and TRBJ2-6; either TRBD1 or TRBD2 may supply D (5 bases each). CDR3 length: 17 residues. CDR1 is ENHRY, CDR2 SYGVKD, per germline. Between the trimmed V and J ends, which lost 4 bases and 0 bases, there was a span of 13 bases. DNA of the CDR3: TGTGCCATCAGTGGAGGGACCGGTGACTCTGGGGCCAACGTCCTGACTTTC. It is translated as CAISGGTGDSGANVLTF.

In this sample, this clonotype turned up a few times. The CDR3, as DNA: TGCAGTGCTACCGGGACTAGCGGGAGTGGGGTCTACGAGCAGTACTTC. Translated: CSATGTSGSGVYEQYF. The chain couples TRBV20-1 to TRBJ2-7, with 14 bases lining up with TRBD2. In germline, CDR1 is DFQATT, CDR2 SNEGSKA (reference sequence). This CDR3 contains 16 residues. V was pared by 4 bases and J by 3 bases, with 8 bases of the junction left unmatched.

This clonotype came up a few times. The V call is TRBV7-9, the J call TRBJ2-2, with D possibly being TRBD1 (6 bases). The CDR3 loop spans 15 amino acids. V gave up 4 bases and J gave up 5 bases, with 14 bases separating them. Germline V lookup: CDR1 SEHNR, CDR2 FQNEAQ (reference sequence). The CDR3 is CASSSKQGRTGELFF. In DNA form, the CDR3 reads TGTGCCAGCAGCTCAAAACAGGGACGTACCGGGGAGCTGTTTTTT. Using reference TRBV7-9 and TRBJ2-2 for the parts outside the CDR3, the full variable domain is DTGVSQNPRHKITKRGQNVTFRCDPISEHNRLYWYRQTLGQGPEFLTYFQNEAQLEKSRLLSDRFSAERPKGSFSTLEIQRTEQGDSAMYLCASSSKQGRTGELFFGEGSRLTVL.